Each of the 5 T cell receptor beta chains below was sequenced from the same sample in a study of vaccination effects on CD4 cells after COVID-19. Cells that had been cultured for less than eleven days were the source of isolated CD4+ T cells. The protocol was immunoSEQ multiplex PCR, while the TCRdb copy is restricted to in-frame clones and leaves out a portion. The sample yields more than 35,000 clones, around 80% seen once. These receptors lack a known antigen. This material consisted of CD4+ T cells from PBMCs cultured without peptide, taken before COVID-19 vaccination. These receptors all stem from a human donor who received a COVID-19 vaccine.

V is TRBV7-9 and J is TRBJ2-3; D is ambiguous. V was shortened by 5 bases and J by 0 bases, with 6 bases between the two germline ends. Germline lookup yields CDR1 SEHNR and CDR2 FQNEAQ (reference sequence). CDR3 length equals 13 residues. CDR3 coding DNA: TGTGCCAGCAGCGGAGCTAGCACAGATACGCAGTATTTT. Protein sequence: CASSGASTDTQYF.

The V gene is TRBV24-1, the J gene TRBJ1-1; D is undetermined. The V end was cut by 7 bases, the J end by 5 bases, with 19 bases between. Germline CDR1 and CDR2: KGHDR and SFDVKD. The CDR3 is 15 residues long. The CDR3 DNA sequence: TGTGCCACCAGCACAAAGGGTCCCTCGGTGACTGAAGCTTTCTTT. It is translated as CATSTKGPSVTEAFF.

The gene calls are TRBV19 and TRBJ2-2; D gene uncertain. The CDR3 is 13 residues long. The V and J ends lost 2 bases and 1 base respectively, with 2 bases between them. Germline V gene data show CDR1 as LNHDA and CDR2 as SQIVND (reference sequence). The CDR3: CASSIMNTGELFF. The CDR3 DNA reads as TGTGCCAGTAGTATAATGAACACCGGGGAGCTGTTTTTT.

This clone was counted a single time. The CDR3 region has the DNA TGTGCCAGCAGCCCCTCCGCGGGGGGGCCCCTGTATTTT. It yields the protein CASSPSAGGPLYF. The genes are TRBV7-3 and TRBJ2-3, with 9 positions matching TRBD2. The CDR3 totals 13 residues. V gave up 5 bases and J gave up 14 bases; unmatched junction bases: 11. Looked up from germline, CDR1 is SGHTA and CDR2 is FQGTGA.

V is TRBV4-1 and J is TRBJ2-3; no definite D call. The CDR3 is 15 residues long. V lost 4 bases and J lost 0, with 11 bases in between. Germline values: CDR1 MGHRA, CDR2 YSYEKL. The CDR3 nucleotides are TGCGCCAGCAGCCCTCCGACGGCTAGCACAGATACGCAGTATTTT. It encodes CASSPPTASTDTQYF.